A selection of T cell receptor beta chains follows, all from one sample in a study of shared clonotypes between healthy human individuals. Data came from immunoSEQ multiplex PCR; TCRdb stores just in-frame clones and leaves some out. The sample holds around 2.1 million clones, about 94% seen once. Sequencing was carried out using naive CD4+ T cells sorted from blood. These receptors all stem from a young man in good health. Each CDR3 is given with its conserved first and last residue. D genes are given only for firm matches. Only part of the rows carry a size: once, few, many, or a class if the clone is expanded.

J: TRBJ1-5; D: .; size: few; V: TRBV19; CDR3: CASSTPGNSNQPQHF; DNA: TGTGCCAGTAGTACACCAGGGAACAGCAATCAGCCCCAGCATTTT
J: TRBJ2-2; D: TRBD1; size: .; V: TRBV5-4; CDR3: CASSRTGTGELFF; DNA: TGTGCCAGCAGCAGGACAGGGACCGGGGAGCTGTTTTTT
J: TRBJ1-6; D: .; size: .; V: TRBV5-1; CDR3: CASSLVTRSAPLHF; DNA: TGCGCCAGCAGCTTGGTGACGCGCAGTGCACCCCTCCACTTT
J: TRBJ1-4; D: .; size: once; V: TRBV29-1; CDR3: CSFRTMATNEKLFF; DNA: TGCAGCTTTCGGACGATGGCAACTAATGAAAAACTGTTTTTT
J: TRBJ2-2; D: TRBD1; size: once; V: TRBV6-5; CDR3: CASSYLGQGATGELFF; DNA: TGTGCCAGCAGTTATTTAGGACAGGGGGCCACCGGGGAGCTGTTTTTT
J: TRBJ1-1; D: .; size: .; V: TRBV5-4; CDR3: CASSFLGAQSNTEAFF; DNA: TGTGCCAGCAGCTTCCTGGGGGCACAAAGCAACACTGAAGCTTTCTTT
J: TRBJ1-1; D: .; size: .; V: TRBV6-6; CDR3: CASSFVQVGTEAFF; DNA: TGTGCCAGCAGTTTTGTACAGGTTGGCACTGAAGCTTTCTTT
J: TRBJ1-3; D: .; size: .; V: TRBV14; CDR3: CASSQDGRGASGNTIYF; DNA: TGTGCCAGCAGCCAAGACGGGAGGGGTGCTTCTGGAAACACCATATATTTT
J: TRBJ2-5; D: TRBD2; size: .; V: TRBV5-4; CDR3: CASHSGGLREETQYF; DNA: TGTGCCAGCCATTCGGGGGGACTACGCGAAGAGACCCAGTACTTC
J: TRBJ2-7; D: .; size: .; V: TRBV4-1; CDR3: CASSQDKGELYEQYF; DNA: TGCGCCAGCAGCCAAGACAAGGGGGAACTATACGAGCAGTACTTC
J: TRBJ1-6; D: TRBD1; size: .; V: TRBV4-1; CDR3: CASSPDRGSESYNSPLHF; DNA: TGCGCCAGCAGCCCGGACAGGGGGAGTGAGTCCTATAATTCACCCCTCCACTTT
J: TRBJ1-2; D: .; size: .; V: TRBV25-1; CDR3: CASSESRGRGGYTF; DNA: TGTGCCAGCAGTGAATCTCGGGGTCGGGGTGGCTACACCTTC
J: TRBJ2-7; D: .; size: .; V: TRBV10-3; CDR3: CAISESTSYEQYF; DNA: TGTGCCATCAGTGAATCTACTAGCTACGAGCAGTACTTC
J: TRBJ1-1; D: TRBD1; size: .; V: TRBV7-9; CDR3: CASSPTGAGTEAFF; DNA: TGTGCCAGCAGTCCCACAGGGGCGGGCACTGAAGCTTTCTTT
J: TRBJ2-2; D: .; size: once; V: TRBV7-2; CDR3: CASSVGRATTGELFF; DNA: TGTGCCAGCAGCGTGGGGAGAGCCACTACCGGGGAGCTGTTTTTT
J: TRBJ1-5; D: .; size: .; V: TRBV6-1; CDR3: CASSDQPSNQPQHF; DNA: TGTGCCAGCAGTGACCAACCCAGCAATCAGCCCCAGCATTTT
J: TRBJ1-4; D: .; size: .; V: TRBV7-2; CDR3: CASSQAWANEKLFF; DNA: TGTGCCAGCAGCCAAGCTTGGGCTAATGAAAAACTGTTTTTT
J: TRBJ2-7; D: TRBD1; size: .; V: TRBV27; CDR3: CASSGSPGQGLYEQYF; DNA: TGTGCCAGCAGCGGGTCTCCGGGACAGGGATTATACGAGCAGTACTTC
J: TRBJ1-2; D: .; size: .; V: TRBV2; CDR3: CASSENRNSGGYTF; DNA: TGTGCCAGCAGTGAAAATAGAAACAGCGGTGGCTACACCTTC
J: TRBJ2-4; D: TRBD1; size: .; V: TRBV6-1; CDR3: CASRGQEIAKNIQYF; DNA: TGTGCCAGCAGGGGACAGGAGATAGCCAAAAACATTCAGTACTTC
J: TRBJ2-5; D: .; size: .; V: TRBV7-9; CDR3: CASDRVEETQYF; DNA: TGTGCCAGCGATCGCGTCGAAGAGACCCAGTACTTC
J: TRBJ2-3; D: TRBD2; size: .; V: TRBV6-1; CDR3: CASSSSGGTTDTQYF; DNA: TGTGCCAGCAGTAGTAGCGGGGGGACCACAGATACGCAGTATTTT